The 23 T cell receptor beta chains reported below all come from one sample, sequenced in a study of beta chain features in type 1 diabetes. Study observations and caveats: A moderate, significant TCRB CDR3 shortening appeared in type 1 diabetes across four CD4+ subsets.

No antigen has been identified for these receptors. Sequencing targeted expressed TCRB transcripts, as all isolated RNA had been reverse transcribed. Clones were read by immunoSEQ multiplex PCR, and TCRdb kept only the in-frame ones, dropping some. The sample has roughly 300,000 clones, 9.3% seen once; the top ten hold 1%. Sequenced: central memory CD4+ T cells from blood. Receptor source: a young man with type 1 diabetes.

The chain employs TRBV28 and TRBJ2-7; TRBD1 aligns across 9 bases. Germline V gives CDR1 MDHEN, CDR2 SYDVKM. This CDR3 region has 15 residues. V shed 6 bases, J shed 2 bases, and the junction held 8 bases outside the gene matches. This chain's CDR3 is CASSPGTGTTYEQYF. As DNA, the CDR3 is TGTGCCAGCAGCCCCGGGACAGGGACGACCTACGAGCAGTACTTC.

In its sample, this clone was seen a few times. V gene TRBV6-5 combines with J gene TRBJ2-5; TRBD1 or TRBD2 may be the D gene (5 bases each). CDR3 length equals 16 residues. V dropped 4 bases and J dropped 3 bases, with 18 bases sitting between them. The germline CDR1 and CDR2 sequences are MNHEY and SVGAGI. CDR3 in DNA: TGTGCCAGCAGTTTCGGTGGGGGTGCCCTCAAAGAGACCCAGTACTTC. Residues: CASSFGGGALKETQYF.

This clone was seen many times. As DNA, the CDR3 is TGTGCCAGCTCACCTAGCAGGGGGATCCAAGAGACCCAGTACTTC. As protein: CASSPSRGIQETQYF. The gene calls are TRBV18 and TRBJ2-5, with TRBD1 matching over 7 bases. The junction had 5 bases not matched to a gene; V was cut back by 3 bases and J by 1 base. CDR1 KGHSH and CDR2 LQKENI come from the germline V gene. CDR3 size: 15 residues. The full variable domain, completed using reference TRBV18 and TRBJ2-5, is NAGVMQNPRHLVRRRGQEARLRCSPMKGHSHVYWYRQLPEEGLKFMVYLQKENIIDESGMPKERFSAEFPKEGPSILRIQQVVRGDSAAYFCASSPSRGIQETQYFGPGTRLLVL.

This clone was counted many times. The gene calls are TRBV7-9 and TRBJ1-1; a weak D match, TRBD1 (5 bases). Germline loops: CDR1 SEHNR, CDR2 FQNEAQ (reference sequence). V was shortened by 6 bases and J by 1 base, with 12 bases between the two germline ends. This CDR3 is built from 14 residues. CDR3 amino acids: CASSPMTANTEAFF. The CDR3 DNA reads as TGTGCCAGCAGTCCTATGACAGCGAACACTGAAGCTTTCTTT.

This clone was observed a few times. This chain connects TRBV19 to TRBJ1-3, with D unclear. Between the trimmed V and J ends, which lost 6 bases and 0 bases, there was a span of 12 bases. Germline V CDR1 and CDR2: LNHDA, SQIVND (reference sequence). CDR3 size: 15 residues. CDR3 in amino acids: CASRPTLFSGNTIYF. For the CDR3, the DNA is TGTGCCAGTAGGCCGACACTTTTCTCTGGAAACACCATATATTTT.

The V and J genes are TRBV7-9 and TRBJ1-5, with D perhaps matching TRBD1 (6 bases). The CDR3 extends over 14 amino acids. V gave up 5 bases and J gave up 7 bases, with 15 bases separating them. Germline values: CDR1 SEHNR, CDR2 FQNEAQ (reference sequence). For the CDR3, the DNA is TGTGCCAGCAGCGCCCCAGGGGTGAGGCAGCCCCAGCATTTT. This codes for CASSAPGVRQPQHF.

This clone was seen many times. This sample also contains other DNA sequences that code for the same CDR3. V is TRBV2 and J is TRBJ2-5, with unresolved D. The CDR3 is 12 residues long. With 4 bases removed from V and 2 bases from J, the gap between germline ends came to 5 bases. Germline V gene lookup returns CDR1 SNHLY and CDR2 FYNNEI. CDR3 residues: CASSAQQETQYF. The CDR3 region has the DNA TGTGCCAGCAGTGCCCAGCAAGAGACCCAGTACTTC.

The chain uses TRBV7-9 and TRBJ1-5; D gene unclear. Germline V gene sequence: CDR1 SEHNR, CDR2 FQNEAQ (reference sequence). V lost 1 base and J lost 4, with 20 bases in between. This CDR3 spans 18 amino acids. In DNA form, the CDR3 reads TGTGCCAGCAGCTTAGTAGGTGGAGGTGTAACGCTTAATCAGCCCCAGCATTTT. Translating it yields CASSLVGGGVTLNQPQHF.

The rearrangement links TRBV7-9 to TRBJ2-7, with no clear D. Looked up from germline, CDR1 is SEHNR and CDR2 is FQNEAQ (reference sequence). Trimming shortened V by 5 bases and J by 12 bases, and 17 bases separated the two germline ends. This CDR3 has 12 residues. Here the CDR3 reads CASSPLGAGPYF. Written as DNA, the CDR3 is TGTGCCAGCAGCCCTCTAGGCGCAGGACCGTACTTC.

The V call is TRBV4-1, the J call TRBJ2-5; TRBD1 might be the D (5 bases). Germline values: CDR1 MGHRA, CDR2 YSYEKL. This CDR3 region has 15 residues. The V gene lost 0 bases and the J gene lost 7 bases, with 15 bases spanning the gap. CDR3 DNA sequence: TGCGCCAGCAGCCAAGATGGGGCCCCGCCCGGGACCCAGTACTTC. Amino acid sequence: CASSQDGAPPGTQYF.

This clone was recorded a few times. The genes are TRBV11-2 and TRBJ2-1, with 11 bases matching TRBD1. CDR3 length equals 14 residues. V lost 3 bases to trimming and J lost 6 bases; unmatched junction nucleotides: 1. Germline CDR1 is SGHAT and CDR2 is FQNNGV. The CDR3 sequence is CASSLGQGGNEQFF. In nucleotides, the CDR3 is TGTGCCAGCAGCTTGGGACAGGGGGGCAATGAGCAGTTCTTC.

The V gene is TRBV2, the J gene TRBJ1-1; D might be TRBD1 (6 bases). Looked up from germline, CDR1 is SNHLY and CDR2 is FYNNEI. The CDR3 extends over 16 amino acids. V lost 5 bases and J lost 5, with 21 bases in between. The CDR3: CASSSQGTGGGTEAFF. CDR3 sequence (DNA): TGTGCCAGCAGTTCACAGGGAACAGGAGGGGGTACTGAAGCTTTCTTT.

As concerns this clone: This CDR3 is also generated by other DNA sequences in the sample. The J gene is TRBJ2-3, the V gene TRBV2, with a possible D match to TRBD1 (5 bases). Between the trimmed V and J ends, which lost 6 bases and 2 bases, there was a span of 9 bases. The CDR3 runs to 13 residues. Germline CDR1 and CDR2: SNHLY and FYNNEI. The CDR3 loop reads CASRPRVTDTQYF. CDR3 sequence (DNA): TGTGCCAGCAGACCCAGGGTCACAGATACGCAGTATTTT.

In its sample, this clone was seen a few times. The chain employs TRBV11-2 and TRBJ2-5; D is perhaps TRBD2 (5 bases). Germline CDR1 is SGHAT and CDR2 is FQNNGV. Trimming pared 5 bases from V and 0 bases from J, leaving 19 bases between. The CDR3 loop spans 17 amino acids. CDR3 amino acids: CASSPAVFWEYQETQYF. The CDR3 DNA reads as TGTGCCAGCAGCCCCGCCGTTTTTTGGGAGTACCAAGAGACCCAGTACTTC.

In this sample, this clone turned up a few times. The rearrangement links TRBV18 to TRBJ2-1, with D possibly being TRBD1 or TRBD2 (5 bases each). V lost 6 bases, J lost 4 bases, and 10 bases lay in between. The CDR3 is made up of 13 amino acids. Germline V gene data show CDR1 as KGHSH and CDR2 as LQKENI. The CDR3 DNA reads TGTGCCAGCTCGAGGGACGGGTACAATGAGCAGTTCTTC. This translates into CASSRDGYNEQFF.

The V and J genes are TRBV7-2 and TRBJ1-2, with TRBD1 as a possible D gene (6 bases). The CDR3 is 16 residues long. V gave up 7 bases and J gave up 0 bases, with 18 bases separating them. The germline gives CDR1 SGHTA, CDR2 FQGNSA. CDR3 DNA: TGTGCCAGCACTCCAACAGGGAGATCCCCTAACTATGGCTACACCTTC. Its protein is CASTPTGRSPNYGYTF.

This clone was observed a handful of times. The V call is TRBV4-3, the J call TRBJ2-4; 7 nucleotides agree with TRBD1. The germline V gene encodes CDR1 LGHNA and CDR2 YSLEER. The CDR3 is made up of 16 amino acids. After removal of 0 bases from V and 1 base from J, the junction contained 3 bases not matched to a gene. CDR3 loop: CASSQDLQGAKNIQYF. For the CDR3, the DNA is TGCGCCAGCAGCCAAGATTTACAGGGGGCCAAAAACATTCAGTACTTC.

V and J are TRBV18 and TRBJ1-2, with D uncertain. The CDR3 totals 13 residues. Germline V gene lookup returns CDR1 KGHSH and CDR2 LQKENI. The V end lost 0 bases, the J end lost 8 bases, and 10 bases lay between the germline ends. The chain's CDR3 is CASSPPSGAGYTF. CDR3 DNA sequence: TGTGCCAGCTCACCACCCTCCGGCGCCGGCTACACCTTC.

Written as DNA, the CDR3 is TGTGCCAGCACGGGACTAGCGTTTGCCGGGGAGCTGTTTTTT. Its protein is CASTGLAFAGELFF. The chain uses TRBV6-1 and TRBJ2-2, with 10 bases identical to TRBD2. In germline, CDR1 is MNHNS, CDR2 SASEGT. The CDR3 is 14 amino acids. Trimming cost V 7 bases and J 6 bases; bases outside gene matches: 5.

The chain joins TRBV21-1 to TRBJ2-5; the D segment call TRBD2 is taken from the table without a DNA check. TRBV21-1 is a listed pseudogene. The CDR3 is made up of 14 amino acids. CDR3 in DNA: TGTGCCAGCAGCAAAGGGACCCGAGGGGAGACCCAGTACTTC. Translating it yields CASSKGTRGETQYF.

This chain uses TRBV2 with TRBJ2-7; D possibly matches TRBD1 or TRBD2 (5 bases each). This CDR3 comprises 13 residues. Trimming took off 6 bases at V and 1 base at J, with 10 bases between the two ends. The germline gives CDR1 SNHLY, CDR2 FYNNEI. The CDR3 is CASRGTASYEQYF. The CDR3 DNA sequence: TGTGCCAGCAGGGGGACGGCTTCCTACGAGCAGTACTTC.

This clone was seen more than once but under ten times. The chain links TRBV11-2 to TRBJ2-7; TRBD1 aligns across 7 bases. V lost 0 bases to trimming and J lost 9 bases; unmatched junction nucleotides: 2. This CDR3 spans 12 amino acids. The germline V gene has CDR1 SGHAT and CDR2 FQNNGV. The CDR3 DNA follows: TGTGCCAGCAGCTTAGACAGGGACAGGCAGTACTTC. Residues: CASSLDRDRQYF.

The chain has TRBV2 and TRBJ2-3; D gene uncertain. Germline CDR1 and CDR2: SNHLY and FYNNEI. The CDR3 is 13 residues long. Deletions cut 4 bases from V and 2 bases from J, with 7 bases between. The CDR3 sequence: CASSVESTDTQYF. The CDR3 DNA reads as TGTGCCAGCAGTGTTGAGTCCACAGATACGCAGTATTTT.